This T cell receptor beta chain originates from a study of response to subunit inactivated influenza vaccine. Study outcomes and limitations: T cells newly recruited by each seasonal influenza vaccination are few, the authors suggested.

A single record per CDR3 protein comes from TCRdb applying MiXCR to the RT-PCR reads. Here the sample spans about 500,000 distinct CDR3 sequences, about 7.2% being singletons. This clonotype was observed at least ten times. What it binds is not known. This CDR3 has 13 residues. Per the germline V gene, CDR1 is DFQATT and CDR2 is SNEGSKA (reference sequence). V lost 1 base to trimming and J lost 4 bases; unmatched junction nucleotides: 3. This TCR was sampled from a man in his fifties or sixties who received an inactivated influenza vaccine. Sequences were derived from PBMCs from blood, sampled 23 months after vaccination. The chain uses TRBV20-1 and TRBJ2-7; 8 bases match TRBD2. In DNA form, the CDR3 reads TGCAGTGCTAGAGGGGCTAGCGGGTACGAGCAGTACTTC. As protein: CSARGASGYEQYF.